The 20 T cell receptor beta chains given below trace back to one sample, sequenced in a study of blood T cells in healthy people across ages. The second PCR ran roughly 7 to 12 cycles with a sample-barcoded 5' primer and J-beta primers. TCRdb redid the calling of the 5' RACE reads with MiXCR, one entry per CDR3 protein. The table shows 600,000 or so distinct CDR3 sequences, with around 31% occurring only once. Input material: blood. The receptors come from an elderly woman in good health.

Only a few counts were recorded for this clonotype. A read error may be the cause here, since a much bigger clone is one base away. The chain is built from TRBV7-2 and TRBJ2-5; the D is unclear. There are 15 residues in the CDR3. Between the trimmed V and J ends, which lost 5 bases and 11 bases, there was a span of 24 bases. CDR1 and CDR2 (germline): SGHTA, FQGNSA. The CDR3 reads CASSPSGVQSYEQYF. The DNA for the CDR3 is TGTGCCAGCAGCCCGAGTGGGGTCCAGAGTTATGAGCAGTACTTC.

This clonotype was seen at least ten times. The chain links TRBV6-5 to TRBJ1-6; D possibly corresponds to TRBD1 (5 bases). Germline-derived CDR1 and CDR2 are MNHEY and SVGAGI. The CDR3 has 18 amino acids. Trimming removed 2 bases from V and 1 base from J, with 15 bases in between. The CDR3 DNA reads as TGTGCCAGCAGTTACGTCCGCCAGGGAGGGTCCTATAATTCACCCCTCCACTTT. Translating gives CASSYVRQGGSYNSPLHF.

Remarks on this clonotype: At one boundary the junction diverges from the germline segment, which might be a read error. The chain carries TRBV5-4 and TRBJ2-5, with D perhaps matching TRBD2 (7 bases). Germline V lookup: CDR1 SGHNT, CDR2 YYREEE (reference sequence). This CDR3 has 18 residues. The CDR3 DNA sequence: TGTGCCAGCAGCCCCAGAGGTACTGGCGGGGGCTTCCAAGACACCCAGTACTTC. Residues: CASSPRGTGGGFQDTQYF.

At least ten counts were recorded for this clonotype. The chain links TRBV19 to TRBJ1-2, with D uncertain. Germline-derived CDR1 and CDR2 are LNHDA and SQIVND (reference sequence). The V end lost 10 bases, the J end lost 0 bases, and 15 bases lay between the germline ends. CDR3 length: 14 residues. The CDR3: CATASNRANYGYTF. CDR3 DNA sequence: TGTGCCACCGCGAGTAACCGAGCTAACTATGGCTACACCTTC. Combining the CDR3 with reference TRBV19 and TRBJ1-2 gives the whole variable domain DGGITQSPKYLFRKEGQNVTLSCEQNLNHDAMYWYRQDPGQGLRLIYYSQIVNDFQKGDIAEGYSVSREKKESFPLTVTSAQKNPTAFYLCATASNRANYGYTFGSGTRLTVV.

The CDR3 nucleotides read TGTGCCAGCAGCCTACAGGGACAGGGGGCGCCCCGCTATGGCTACACCTTC. Its translation: CASSLQGQGAPRYGYTF. The chain joins TRBV9 to TRBJ1-2; 12 positions match TRBD1. From germline, CDR1 is SGDLS and CDR2 YYNGEE. The CDR3 extends over 17 amino acids. After removal of 4 bases from V and 4 bases from J, the junction contained 11 bases not matched to a gene.

This clonotype was seen at least ten times. This rearrangement joins TRBV20-1 to TRBJ1-2; no firm D call. V lost 4 bases, J lost 3 bases, and 9 bases lay in between. This CDR3 has 12 amino acids. The V gene's germline CDR1 is DFQATT and CDR2 SNEGSKA (reference sequence). The CDR3 protein is CSATGSDYGYTF. The CDR3 region has the DNA TGCAGTGCTACCGGCAGCGACTATGGCTACACCTTC.

Points on this clonotype: Being one base from a much bigger clone, this may be a read error. The chain couples TRBV6-2 or TRBV6-3 to TRBJ1-1, with 8 bases identical to TRBD1. Trimming at V came to 6 bases and at J to 5 bases, leaving 5 bases not matched to a gene. Germline CDR1 reads MNHEY; CDR2 reads SVGEGT. The CDR3 consists of 13 residues. This CDR3 reads CASSRTGKTEAFF. The DNA for the CDR3 is TGTGCCAGCAGCCGGACAGGGAAGACTGAAGCTTTCTTT.

This clonotype was seen at least ten times. This CDR3 reads CSARDLLRGLGEGYGYTF. CDR3 nucleotides: TGCAGTGCTAGAGATCTTTTACGGGGGCTCGGTGAGGGCTATGGCTACACCTTC. The genes are TRBV20-1 and TRBJ1-2, with D tentatively TRBD1 (6 bases). V was shortened by 0 bases and J by 4 bases, with 24 bases between the two germline ends. Germline-derived CDR1 and CDR2 are DFQATT and SNEGSKA (reference sequence). The CDR3 is 18 amino acids.

This rearrangement joins TRBV7-2 to TRBJ2-5; D is undetermined. From germline, CDR1 is SGHTA and CDR2 FQGNSA. This CDR3 has 13 amino acids. Trimming took 1 base from V and 3 from J, leaving 6 bases between them. The CDR3 sequence: CASSLVAEETQYF. CDR3 DNA: TGTGCCAGCAGCTTAGTAGCCGAAGAGACCCAGTACTTC.

The sample holds many counts of this clonotype. V and J are TRBV29-1 and TRBJ1-2, with 7 bases identical to TRBD1. Germline trimming cut 3 bases from V and 6 bases from J; bases unmatched to any gene: 7. The CDR3 consists of 13 residues. Germline V gene lookup returns CDR1 SQVTM and CDR2 ANQGSEA. The CDR3 DNA is TGCAGCGTTGACGCTCGGCAGGGGGATGGCTACACCTTC. Translation: CSVDARQGDGYTF.

This clonotype was found a few times. The chain has TRBV6-5 and TRBJ2-4; D not resolved. The CDR3 runs to 11 residues. The germline V gene encodes CDR1 MNHEY and CDR2 SVGAGI. V shed 0 bases and J shed 14 bases, with 8 bases lying between them. This CDR3 reads CASSYSGKKYF. The CDR3 bases are TGTGCCAGCAGTTACTCAGGGAAGAAGTACTTC.

This clonotype was observed many times. The chain joins TRBV5-1 to TRBJ1-2; D gene unclear. This CDR3 spans 15 amino acids. Germline values: CDR1 SGHRS, CDR2 YFSETQ. Trimming removed 0 bases from V and 2 bases from J, with 11 bases in between. The CDR3 coding sequence is TGCGCCAGCAGCTTGGACATAGGAAGGAACTATGGCTACACCTTC. Protein: CASSLDIGRNYGYTF.

This clonotype was counted many times. The CDR3 loop reads CSALGQGGYGYTF. The DNA for the CDR3 is TGCAGTGCCTTGGGACAGGGGGGCTATGGCTACACCTTC. The chain is built from TRBV20-1 and TRBJ1-2; 11 nucleotides match TRBD1. Germline V gene sequence: CDR1 DFQATT, CDR2 SNEGSKA (reference sequence). The CDR3 totals 13 residues. Trimming took 6 bases from V and 4 from J; bases not matched to a gene: 4.

This clonotype showed up just once. The chain has TRBV6-5 and TRBJ2-1, with TRBD1 matching over 11 bases. CDR1 MNHEY and CDR2 SVGAGI come from the germline V gene. J lost 10 bases, V lost 2 bases, and 7 bases had no gene match. The CDR3 loop spans 15 amino acids. CDR3: CASSYGGTGGVEQFF. CDR3 nucleotides: TGTGCCAGCAGTTACGGAGGGACAGGGGGAGTCGAGCAGTTCTTC.

Turning to this clonotype: Being one base from a much bigger clone, this may be a read error. The chain uses TRBV18 and TRBJ2-7; TRBD1 is a possible D gene (5 bases). The V gene lost 0 bases and the J gene lost 5 bases, with 17 bases spanning the gap. This CDR3 contains 16 residues. Germline V gene data show CDR1 as KGHSH and CDR2 as LQKENI. In nucleotides, the CDR3 is TGTGCCAGCTCACCACCGGGAACAGGTTTTCGCGACGAGCAGTACTTC. Translated, it gives CASSPPGTGFRDEQYF.

For this clonotype: The junction differs from germline at one of its ends, possibly a read error. The rearrangement uses TRBV2 and TRBJ1-4; D is perhaps TRBD1 (5 bases). Germline CDR1 SNHLY, CDR2 FYNNEI. This CDR3 has 17 residues. The chain's CDR3 is CAGSGSPGGSGNEKLFF. CDR3 sequence (DNA): TGTGCCGGCAGTGGCTCCCCGGGGGGTAGCGGTAATGAAAAACTGTTTTTT.

This clonotype was counted at least ten times. A much larger clone differs by one base, so this may be a read error. The chain has TRBV6-5 and TRBJ2-7; 14 nucleotides line up with TRBD2. J lost 4 bases, V lost 5 bases, and 7 bases had no gene match. CDR1 is MNHEY and CDR2 is SVGAGI in the germline V gene. The CDR3 length is 16 residues. The CDR3 coding sequence is TGTGCCAGCAGTAGACTAGCGGGGGGGCCCAGTTACGAGCAGTACTTC. Its protein is CASSRLAGGPSYEQYF.

This clonotype was picked up many times. This chain uses TRBV9 with TRBJ2-5; D might be TRBD2 (7 bases). Trimming cost V 0 bases and J 5 bases, with 14 bases left between them. This CDR3 contains 15 residues. Germline V gene lookup returns CDR1 SGDLS and CDR2 YYNGEE. The CDR3 here is CASSVGGRTGETQYF. Here the CDR3 DNA reads TGTGCCAGCAGCGTAGGCGGGAGAACAGGGGAGACCCAGTACTTC.

Comments on this clonotype: A read error may explain this, as a much larger clone is one base away. The chain joins TRBV7-8 to TRBJ1-1; TRBD1 matches at 7 bases. The CDR3 loop spans 21 amino acids. Germline V gives CDR1 SGHVS, CDR2 FQNEAQ. The V and J ends lost 2 bases and 1 base, in that order; junction bases with no gene match: 22. The DNA of the CDR3 is TGTGCCAGCAGCTTAATAGTTCGAGGGGGATCACAGGGGCCCGGGAACACTGAAGCTTTCTTT. Amino acids: CASSLIVRGGSQGPGNTEAFF.

The CDR3 DNA reads TGTGCCAGCGCAGTTAGCACAGATACGCAGTATTTT. Its protein product is CASAVSTDTQYF. The rearrangement uses TRBV7-9 and TRBJ2-3; D is unclear. There are 12 residues in the CDR3. Deletions cut 8 bases from V and 0 bases from J, with 6 bases between. CDR1 is SEHNR and CDR2 is FQNEAQ in the germline V gene (reference sequence).